This T cell receptor (beta chain) derives from a study of identical twins. CDR1 is DFQATT, CDR2 SNEGSKA, per germline (reference sequence). The CDR3 sequence is 14 residues long. The V end lost 5 bases, the J end lost 4 bases, and 15 bases lay between the germline ends. Each donor was a healthy Caucasian. Findings of the study overall: It was cross-sectional statistical analysis, not following the same donors, that the conclusions relied on. Insertion counts were lower in abundant cord blood beta clonotypes, a trend that memory repertoires did not show.

Only a few counts were recorded for this clonotype. Its target is not known. TCRdb reprocessed the 5' RACE reads with MiXCR, giving one entry per CDR3 protein. The sample has 570,000 or so distinct CDR3 sequences, 9% to 10% seen once; the top ten hold roughly 3.2%. These data also formed part of another study, on yellow fever vaccine responses in identical twins.

Sequencing used PBMCs. This chain uses TRBV20-1 with TRBJ2-1; D possibly corresponds to TRBD1 (6 bases). This receptor was identified in a woman in her late teens or twenties in good health. The CDR3 sequence is CSADMTGPYNEQFF. For the CDR3, the DNA is TGCAGTGCTGACATGACAGGACCGTACAATGAGCAGTTCTTC.